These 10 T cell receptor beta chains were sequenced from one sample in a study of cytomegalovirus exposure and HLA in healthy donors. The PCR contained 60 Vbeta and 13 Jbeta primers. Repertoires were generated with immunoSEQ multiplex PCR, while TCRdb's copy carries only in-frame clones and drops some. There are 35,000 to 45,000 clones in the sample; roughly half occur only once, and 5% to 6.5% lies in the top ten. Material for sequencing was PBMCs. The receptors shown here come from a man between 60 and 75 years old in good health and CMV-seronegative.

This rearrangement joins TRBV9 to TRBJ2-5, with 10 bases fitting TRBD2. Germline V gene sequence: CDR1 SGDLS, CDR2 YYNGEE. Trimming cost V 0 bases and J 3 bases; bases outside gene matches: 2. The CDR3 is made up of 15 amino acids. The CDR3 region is CASSVELAGEETQYF. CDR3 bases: TGTGCCAGCAGCGTAGAGCTAGCGGGGGAAGAGACCCAGTACTTC. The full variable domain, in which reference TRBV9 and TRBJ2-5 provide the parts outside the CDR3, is DSGVTQTPKHLITATGQRVTLRCSPRSGDLSVYWYQQSLDQGLQFLIQYYNGEERAKGNILERFSAQQFPDLHSELNLSSLELGDSALYFCASSVELAGEETQYFGPGTRLLVL.

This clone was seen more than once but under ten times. The CDR3 nucleotides are TGTGCCAGCAGCCCCAGTGGGCATGGAAACACCATATATTTT. It translates to CASSPSGHGNTIYF. This chain joins TRBV7-7 and TRBJ1-3; D is undetermined. This CDR3 spans 14 amino acids. V was pared by 5 bases and J by 3 bases, with 11 bases between. Germline values: CDR1 SSHAT, CDR2 FNYEAQ (reference sequence). The full variable domain, in which reference TRBV7-7 and TRBJ1-3 provide the parts outside the CDR3, is GAGVSQSPRYKVTKRGQDVTLRCDPISSHATLYWYQQALGQGPEFLTYFNYEAQPDKSGLPSDRFSAERPEGSISTLTIQRTEQRDSAMYRCASSPSGHGNTIYFGEGSWLTVV.

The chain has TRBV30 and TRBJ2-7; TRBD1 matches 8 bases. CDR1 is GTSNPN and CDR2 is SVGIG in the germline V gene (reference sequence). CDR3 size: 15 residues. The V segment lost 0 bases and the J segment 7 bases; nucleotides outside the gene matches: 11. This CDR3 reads CAWSVLSQGAREQYF. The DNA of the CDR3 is TGTGCCTGGAGTGTACTGAGCCAGGGGGCTCGAGAGCAGTACTTC.

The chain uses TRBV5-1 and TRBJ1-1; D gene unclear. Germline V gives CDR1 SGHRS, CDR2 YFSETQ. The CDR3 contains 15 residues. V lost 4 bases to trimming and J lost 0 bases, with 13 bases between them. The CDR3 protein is CASSDRPGVNTEAFF. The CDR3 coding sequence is TGCGCCAGCAGCGATCGGCCAGGCGTGAACACTGAAGCTTTCTTT.

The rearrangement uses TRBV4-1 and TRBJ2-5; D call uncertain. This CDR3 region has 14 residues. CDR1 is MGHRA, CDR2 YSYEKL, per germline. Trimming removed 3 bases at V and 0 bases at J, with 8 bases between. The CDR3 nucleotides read TGCGCCAGCAGCCAGTCCGAGAACCAAGAGACCCAGTACTTC. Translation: CASSQSENQETQYF.

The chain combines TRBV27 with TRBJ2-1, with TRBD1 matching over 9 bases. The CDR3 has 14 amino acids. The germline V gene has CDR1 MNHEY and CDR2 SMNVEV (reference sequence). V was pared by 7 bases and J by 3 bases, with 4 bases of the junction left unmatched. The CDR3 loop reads CASTLTGGYNEQFF. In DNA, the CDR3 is TGTGCCAGCACCTTGACAGGGGGCTACAATGAGCAGTTCTTC.

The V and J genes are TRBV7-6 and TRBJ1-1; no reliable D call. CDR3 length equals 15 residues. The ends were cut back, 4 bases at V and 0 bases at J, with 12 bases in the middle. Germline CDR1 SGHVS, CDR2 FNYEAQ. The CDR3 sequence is CASSSESGMNTEAFF. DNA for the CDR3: TGTGCCAGCAGCTCGGAGAGCGGTATGAACACTGAAGCTTTCTTT.

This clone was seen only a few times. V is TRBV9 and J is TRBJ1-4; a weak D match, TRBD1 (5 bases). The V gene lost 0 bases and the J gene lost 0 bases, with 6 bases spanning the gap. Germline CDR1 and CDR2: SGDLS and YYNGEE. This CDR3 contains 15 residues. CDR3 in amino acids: CASSVGGSTNEKLFF. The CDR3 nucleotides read TGTGCCAGCAGCGTAGGGGGCTCAACTAATGAAAAACTGTTTTTT. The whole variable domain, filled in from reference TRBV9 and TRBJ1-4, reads DSGVTQTPKHLITATGQRVTLRCSPRSGDLSVYWYQQSLDQGLQFLIQYYNGEERAKGNILERFSAQQFPDLHSELNLSSLELGDSALYFCASSVGGSTNEKLFFGSGTQLSVL.

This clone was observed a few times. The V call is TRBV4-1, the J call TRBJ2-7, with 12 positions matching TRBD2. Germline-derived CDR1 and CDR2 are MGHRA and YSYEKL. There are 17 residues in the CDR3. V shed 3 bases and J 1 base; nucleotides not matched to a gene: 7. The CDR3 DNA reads TGCGCCAGCAGCCATCCTACTAGCGGGAGGTCTTCCTACGAGCAGTACTTC. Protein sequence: CASSHPTSGRSSYEQYF.

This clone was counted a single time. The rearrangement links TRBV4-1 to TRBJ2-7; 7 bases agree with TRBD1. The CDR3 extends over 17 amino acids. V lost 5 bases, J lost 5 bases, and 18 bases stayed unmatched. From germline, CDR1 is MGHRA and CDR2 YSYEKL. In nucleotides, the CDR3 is TGCGCCAGCAGCGCAAGGCGTTTTGGAGACAGGGTAGACGAGCAGTACTTC. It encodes CASSARRFGDRVDEQYF.